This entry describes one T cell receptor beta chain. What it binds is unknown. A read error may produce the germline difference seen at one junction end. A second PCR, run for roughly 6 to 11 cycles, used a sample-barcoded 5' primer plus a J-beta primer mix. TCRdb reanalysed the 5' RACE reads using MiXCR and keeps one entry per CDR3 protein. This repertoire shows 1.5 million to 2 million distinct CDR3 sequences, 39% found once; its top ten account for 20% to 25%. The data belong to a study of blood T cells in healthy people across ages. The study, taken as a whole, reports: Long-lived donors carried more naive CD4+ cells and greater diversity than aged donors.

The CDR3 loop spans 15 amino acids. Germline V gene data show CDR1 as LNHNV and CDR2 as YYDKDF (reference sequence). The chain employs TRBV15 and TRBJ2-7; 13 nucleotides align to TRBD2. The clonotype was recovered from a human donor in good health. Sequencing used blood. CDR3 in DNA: TGTGCCACCTTCGGACTAGCGGGGGTGAATGAGACCCAGTATTTC. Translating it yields CATFGLAGVNETQYF.